The 31 T cell receptor beta chains given below trace back to one sample, sequenced in a study of T cell responses to AZD1222 COVID-19 vaccine. Measured with immunoSEQ multiplex PCR; TCRdb has only the in-frame clones, and not every one. The sample contains 150,000 to 200,000 clones, about nine tenths of which appear only once. This specimen consisted of peripheral blood, obtained on day 0 of AZD1222 vaccination. The receptors here all came from an adult in good health.

The rearrangement links TRBV19 to TRBJ1-2; 9 bases are shared with TRBD1. J gave up 4 bases and V 8 bases, and 14 bases lay outside the gene matches. Germline CDR1 and CDR2: LNHDA and SQIVND (reference sequence). The CDR3 totals 16 residues. The CDR3 loop reads CASARPGTGHGYGYTF. CDR3 bases: TGTGCCAGTGCTAGACCCGGGACAGGGCACGGCTATGGCTACACCTTC.

This clone was seen more than once but under ten times. The chain recombines TRBV5-1 with TRBJ2-3, with TRBD2 matching 7 bases. Germline V CDR1 and CDR2: SGHRS, YFSETQ. Germline trimming cut 1 base from V and 2 bases from J; bases unmatched to any gene: 1. The CDR3 is made up of 14 amino acids. The CDR3, as DNA: TGCGCCAGCAGCTTGCGGGAGGTCACAGATACGCAGTATTTT. It is translated as CASSLREVTDTQYF.

The chain couples TRBV9 to TRBJ2-5; weak D call: TRBD1 (5 bases). Germline V CDR1 and CDR2: SGDLS, YYNGEE. The CDR3 totals 18 residues. V lost 0 bases and J 1 base, leaving 19 bases between the germline ends. CDR3 region: CASSVATIGVGAQETQYF. The CDR3, as DNA: TGTGCCAGCAGCGTAGCTACTATAGGAGTAGGGGCCCAAGAGACCCAGTACTTC.

The rearrangement joins TRBV7-9 to TRBJ1-4; TRBD1 might be the D (5 bases). The CDR3 extends over 16 amino acids. V was cut by 3 bases and J by 7 bases, with 18 bases left in between. The germline CDR1 and CDR2 sequences are SEHNR and FQNEAQ (reference sequence). CDR3 in DNA: TGTGCCAGCAGCTTTTCCGAACTCCGGGGCGGTGAAAAACTGTTTTTT. As protein: CASSFSELRGGEKLFF.

This clone was counted a few times. The rearrangement joins TRBV6-1 to TRBJ1-3; 9 nucleotides line up with TRBD1. CDR3 length: 18 amino acids. Unmatched junction bases numbered 8, after V lost 2 bases and J lost 0 bases. Germline V gives CDR1 MNHNS, CDR2 SASEGT. As DNA, the CDR3 is TGTGCCAGCAGTGAACGGACAGGGGATAGCCTCTCTGGAAACACCATATATTTT. Protein sequence: CASSERTGDSLSGNTIYF.

V usage is TRBV2 and J usage is TRBJ2-2, with 9 bases lining up with TRBD2. This CDR3 contains 15 residues. CDR1 and CDR2 (germline): SNHLY, FYNNEI. The V gene end was trimmed by 5 bases and the J gene end by 4 bases; junction bases not matched to a gene: 5. CDR3 in DNA: TGTGCCAGCAGTAAGCTAGCGGGGAGCACCGGGGAGCTGTTTTTT. Its translation is CASSKLAGSTGELFF.

J is TRBJ2-7 and V is TRBV19; D is possibly TRBD2 (6 bases). This CDR3 comprises 14 residues. The germline V gene has CDR1 LNHDA and CDR2 SQIVND (reference sequence). The germline V and J ends were trimmed by 5 bases and 3 bases, with 14 bases remaining between them. CDR3: CASSLRGRSYEQYF. The CDR3 coding sequence is TGTGCCAGTAGTTTGCGGGGCCGAAGCTACGAGCAGTACTTC.

The chain links TRBV24-1 to TRBJ1-5; no reliable D call. CDR1 is KGHDR, CDR2 SFDVKD, per germline. The V and J ends lost 2 bases and 6 bases respectively, with 16 bases between them. The CDR3 totals 16 residues. The CDR3 DNA reads as TGTGCCACCAGTGATTCACGGTTGTTACGAGGTCAGCCCCAGCATTTT. It translates to CATSDSRLLRGQPQHF.

The chain combines TRBV6-1 with TRBJ2-6; weak D call: TRBD1 (7 bases). The CDR3 spans 19 residues. Deletions cut 2 bases from V and 0 bases from J, with 17 bases between. The germline V gene has CDR1 MNHNS and CDR2 SASEGT. The CDR3 spells CASSEHSGGILSGANVLTF. The CDR3 DNA is TGTGCCAGCAGTGAACATTCAGGGGGGATCCTCTCTGGGGCCAACGTCCTGACTTTC.

The genes are TRBV27 and TRBJ2-1, with 8 bases fitting TRBD2. The CDR3 consists of 19 residues. The V and J ends lost 4 bases and 8 bases, in that order; junction bases with no gene match: 22. From germline, CDR1 is MNHEY and CDR2 SMNVEV (reference sequence). CDR3 loop: CASSSWTTGGGRHIYEQFF. The CDR3, as DNA: TGTGCCAGCAGTTCATGGACTACCGGCGGGGGGAGACATATCTATGAGCAGTTCTTC.

J is TRBJ2-1 and V is TRBV2; the match to TRBD2 covers 12 bases. Germline CDR1 is SNHLY and CDR2 is FYNNEI. There are 18 residues in the CDR3. V shed 10 bases, J shed 7 bases, and the junction held 20 bases outside the gene matches. The CDR3 bases are TGTGCCATACCGGAAGGGGCTAGCGGGGGGGCTGGTACGAATGAGCAGTTCTTC. Translation: CAIPEGASGGAGTNEQFF. Variable domain in full (rest from reference TRBV2 and TRBJ2-1): EPEVTQTPSHQVTQMGQEVILRCVPISNHLYFYWYRQILGQKVEFLVSFYNNEISEKSEIFDDQFSVERPDGSNFTLKIRSTKLEDSAMYFCAIPEGASGGAGTNEQFFGPGTRLTVL.

This clone was observed a few times. The genes are TRBV27 and TRBJ2-7; 10 bases fit TRBD1. The J segment lost 4 bases and the V segment lost 3 bases, leaving 9 bases of the junction unmatched. The germline gives CDR1 MNHEY, CDR2 SMNVEV (reference sequence). The CDR3 is 16 residues long. CDR3 amino acids: CASSFLPGQGSYEQYF. CDR3 bases: TGTGCCAGCAGTTTTCTTCCGGGACAGGGGTCATACGAGCAGTACTTC.

The chain joins TRBV12-3 or TRBV12-4 to TRBJ2-7; tentative D call: TRBD1 (6 bases). The CDR3 is made up of 12 amino acids. Trimming stripped 6 bases from V and 2 bases from J, with 8 bases between. The CDR3 region has the DNA TGTGCCAGCAGCACAGGGACCTACGAGCAGTACTTC. Translation gives CASSTGTYEQYF.

V and J are TRBV28 and TRBJ1-1; 10 nucleotides match TRBD1. J gave up 11 bases and V 4 bases, and 19 bases lay outside the gene matches. This CDR3 region has 17 residues. Germline CDR1 and CDR2: MDHEN and SYDVKM. CDR3 in amino acids: CASSSPGTGAPRLKAFF. CDR3 in DNA: TGTGCCAGCAGTTCCCCCGGGACAGGGGCTCCCCGACTGAAGGCTTTCTTT.

The chain recombines TRBV2 with TRBJ1-5; possible D gene TRBD1, 5 bases. Germline V gene lookup returns CDR1 SNHLY and CDR2 FYNNEI. CDR3 size: 16 residues. V was clipped by 3 bases and J by 0 bases, with 12 bases between them. The CDR3 DNA is TGTGCCAGCAGTGAGCGGCAGGGAGATAGCAATCAGCCCCAGCATTTT. It is translated as CASSERQGDSNQPQHF.

The chain couples TRBV24-1 to TRBJ2-1, with a weak D call TRBD2 (5 bases). This CDR3 comprises 15 residues. Germline loops: CDR1 KGHDR, CDR2 SFDVKD. V lost 3 bases, J lost 0 bases, and 8 bases lay in between. The CDR3 spells CATSDEGSSYNEQFF. CDR3 DNA sequence: TGTGCCACCAGTGATGAAGGGAGCTCCTACAATGAGCAGTTCTTC.

The CDR3 DNA sequence: TGCGCCAGCAGCTTGCACCTGGGACTAGCGGGAGTGGATACGCAGTATTTT. Residues: CASSLHLGLAGVDTQYF. The rearrangement uses TRBV5-1 and TRBJ2-3; 14 nucleotides agree with TRBD2. There are 17 residues in the CDR3. Germline-derived CDR1 and CDR2 are SGHRS and YFSETQ. With 1 base clipped from V and 6 bases from J, the junction kept 7 bases outside the gene matches. The variable domain in full, with the rest retrieved from reference TRBV5-1 and TRBJ2-3, is KAGVTQTPRYLIKTRGQQVTLSCSPISGHRSVSWYQQTPGQGLQFLFEYFSETQRNKGNFPGRFSGRQFSNSRSEMNVSTLELGDSALYLCASSLHLGLAGVDTQYFGPGTRLTVL.

The chain recombines TRBV4-2 with TRBJ2-1, with TRBD2 matching over 10 bases. Germline V lookup: CDR1 LGHNA, CDR2 YNFKEQ. The CDR3 has 15 residues. The V gene end was trimmed by 1 base and the J gene end by 9 bases; junction bases not matched to a gene: 6. The CDR3: CASSQGLAGESEQFF. CDR3 DNA sequence: TGTGCCAGCAGCCAAGGACTAGCGGGTGAGAGTGAGCAGTTCTTC.

The chain carries TRBV6-5 and TRBJ2-5, with 14 bases fitting TRBD2. This CDR3 has 14 amino acids. The V gene end was trimmed by 6 bases and the J gene end by 4 bases; junction bases not matched to a gene: 1. CDR1 is MNHEY, CDR2 SVGAGI, per germline. CDR3 sequence (DNA): TGTGCCAGCAGCGGGACTAGCGGGGGAGAGACCCAGTACTTC. Translation gives CASSGTSGGETQYF.

The CDR3 here is CASSKGGARSYNEQFF. CDR3 bases: TGTGCCAGTAGTAAGGGAGGGGCCCGCTCCTACAATGAGCAGTTCTTC. The rearrangement joins TRBV19 to TRBJ2-1; 7 bases are shared with TRBD2. CDR3 length equals 16 residues. Germline CDR1 is LNHDA and CDR2 is SQIVND (reference sequence). J was trimmed by 0 bases and V by 4 bases; bases with no gene match: 6.

The chain couples TRBV30 to TRBJ1-6, with D unresolved. Trimming shortened V by 1 base and J by 0 bases, and 13 bases separated the two germline ends. This CDR3 has 17 residues. Germline V lookup: CDR1 GTSNPN, CDR2 SVGIG (reference sequence). Here the CDR3 reads CAWSGPGSSSYNSPLHF. The CDR3 coding sequence is TGTGCCTGGAGTGGGCCGGGATCGAGCTCCTATAATTCACCCCTCCACTTT. Using reference TRBV30 and TRBJ1-6 for the parts outside the CDR3, the full variable domain is SQTIHQWPATLVQPVGSPLSLECTVEGTSNPNLYWYRQAAGRGLQLLFYSVGIGQISSEVPQNLSASRPQDRQFILSSKKLLLSDSGFYLCAWSGPGSSSYNSPLHFGNGTRLTVT.

The chain joins TRBV28 to TRBJ1-4, with a weak D call TRBD1 (5 bases). The germline V gene has CDR1 MDHEN and CDR2 SYDVKM. The CDR3 is made up of 14 amino acids. The V and J ends lost 3 bases and 5 bases respectively, with 10 bases between them. In nucleotides, the CDR3 is TGTGCCAGCAGTTTGGGAGGGGTCAATGAAAAACTGTTTTTT. As protein: CASSLGGVNEKLFF.

This chain joins TRBV5-4 and TRBJ2-2; D is unresolved. The germline V and J ends were trimmed by 2 bases and 0 bases, with 8 bases remaining between them. The CDR3 is 15 residues long. From germline, CDR1 is SGHNT and CDR2 YYREEE (reference sequence). The CDR3 coding sequence is TGTGCCAGCAGCTTCTGGAGCGCGAACACCGGGGAGCTGTTTTTT. Its protein product is CASSFWSANTGELFF.

This clone has just one count. J is TRBJ1-3 and V is TRBV4-1; no clear D. This CDR3 has 16 residues. Germline-derived CDR1 and CDR2 are MGHRA and YSYEKL. Trimming left V 3 bases short and J 0 bases short, with 12 bases between. This chain's CDR3 is CASSHLYGSSGNTIYF. CDR3 coding DNA: TGCGCCAGCAGCCACCTTTACGGGAGCTCTGGAAACACCATATATTTT.

On this clone itself: The same CDR3 is also encoded by other DNA sequences in this sample. CDR3 DNA: TGCGCCAGCAGCTTAGGGGGATCGAGCACAGATACGCAGTATTTT. Encoded protein: CASSLGGSSTDTQYF. The chain employs TRBV5-1 and TRBJ2-3; the D gene is possibly TRBD1 (6 bases). CDR1 and CDR2 (germline): SGHRS, YFSETQ. Trimming pared 2 bases from V and 0 bases from J, leaving 10 bases between. The CDR3 consists of 15 residues.

V is TRBV2 and J is TRBJ2-2; 9 bases match TRBD2. The V gene end was trimmed by 1 base and the J gene end by 3 bases; junction bases not matched to a gene: 3. The CDR3 contains 16 residues. CDR1 and CDR2 from the germline V gene are SNHLY and FYNNEI. CDR3 DNA sequence: TGTGCCAGCAGTGAAGTGGCTAGCGGGGACACCGGGGAGCTGTTTTTT. It specifies CASSEVASGDTGELFF. Together with reference TRBV2 and TRBJ2-2, the CDR3 gives the full variable domain: EPEVTQTPSHQVTQMGQEVILRCVPISNHLYFYWYRQILGQKVEFLVSFYNNEISEKSEIFDDQFSVERPDGSNFTLKIRSTKLEDSAMYFCASSEVASGDTGELFFGEGSRLTVL.

This clone was seen a few times. The chain links TRBV6-6 to TRBJ2-7; D is ambiguous. With 2 bases removed from V and 6 bases from J, the gap between germline ends came to 8 bases. The CDR3 extends over 12 amino acids. Germline V lookup: CDR1 MNHNY, CDR2 SVGAGI (reference sequence). In nucleotides, the CDR3 is TGTGCCAGCAGTTACCTGGCCAGCGAGCAGTACTTC. It codes for CASSYLASEQYF.

The chain carries TRBV7-2 and TRBJ2-3; weak D call: TRBD1 (6 bases). The CDR3 is 14 residues long. Per the germline V gene, CDR1 is SGHTA and CDR2 is FQGNSA. V lost 3 bases, J lost 2 bases, and 9 bases lay in between. As DNA, the CDR3 is TGTGCCAGCAGCTTCGGGACAAACACAGATACGCAGTATTTT. Translation: CASSFGTNTDTQYF.

This clone has a handful of counts. The genes are TRBV5-4 and TRBJ2-6, with TRBD2 as a possible D gene (5 bases). V lost 4 bases and J 3 bases, leaving 17 bases between the germline ends. CDR3 size: 17 residues. CDR1 and CDR2 (germline): SGHNT, YYREEE (reference sequence). The CDR3: CASSERTAFSGANVLTF. The CDR3 nucleotides are TGTGCCAGCAGCGAAAGGACTGCCTTTAGTGGGGCCAACGTCCTGACTTTC. The entire variable domain, with the rest obtained from reference TRBV5-4 and TRBJ2-6, is as follows: ETGVTQSPTHLIKTRGQQVTLRCSSQSGHNTVSWYQQALGQGPQFIFQYYREEENGRGNFPPRFSGLQFPNYSSELNVNALELDDSALYLCASSERTAFSGANVLTFGAGSRLTVL.

This clone has only a few counts. V and J are TRBV6-2 or TRBV6-3 and TRBJ2-4; D is unclear. The CDR3 consists of 13 residues. V lost 5 bases, J lost 5 bases, and 10 bases lay in between. Germline V gene lookup returns CDR1 MNHEY and CDR2 SVGEGT. The CDR3 region has the DNA TGTGCCAGCAGTCCCGCTGACCAAAACATTCAGTACTTC. This gives the protein CASSPADQNIQYF.

This clone has only one observation. The rearrangement joins TRBV6-2 or TRBV6-3 to TRBJ1-1, with a tentative D call TRBD1 (6 bases). The CDR3 consists of 18 residues. The germline V gene encodes CDR1 MNHEY and CDR2 SVGEGT. V shed 6 bases and J shed 0 bases, with 23 bases lying between them. DNA of the CDR3: TGTGCCAGCAGCCAACCGGGGGGGCTGTTTCGGATGAACACTGAAGCTTTCTTT. Amino acid sequence: CASSQPGGLFRMNTEAFF.